The 11 T cell receptor beta chains presented below share a single source sample, sequenced in a study of blood T cell repertoires in COVID-19. Sequencing was performed with immunoSEQ multiplex PCR; in TCRdb, only in-frame clones are kept and a portion is missing. The sample consists of about 140,000 clones, roughly 89% of them appearing once. Sequencing was carried out using peripheral blood. The receptors come from a woman aged 40 to 50 with acute or convalescent COVID-19.

This clone is a singleton in its sample. The chain has TRBV7-8 and TRBJ2-7; D may be TRBD2 (6 bases). The germline gives CDR1 SGHVS, CDR2 FQNEAQ. Trimming cost V 5 bases and J 0 bases, with 11 bases left between them. The CDR3 consists of 14 residues. As DNA, the CDR3 is TGTGCCAGCAGCCTTCAGGGAGGCTCCTACGAGCAGTACTTC. It specifies CASSLQGGSYEQYF. The full variable domain, with the rest looked up from reference TRBV7-8 and TRBJ2-7, is GAGVSQSPRYKVAKRGQDVALRCDPISGHVSLFWYQQALGQGPEFLTYFQNEAQLDKSGLPSDRFFAERPEGSVSTLKIQRTQQEDSAVYLCASSLQGGSYEQYFGPGTRLTVT.

The J gene is TRBJ1-1, the V gene TRBV7-3, with TRBD1 as a possible D gene (6 bases). The germline gives CDR1 SGHTA, CDR2 FQGTGA. V lost 3 bases and J 0 bases, leaving 8 bases between the germline ends. The CDR3 contains 14 residues. Here the CDR3 DNA reads TGTGCCAGCAGCTTGGCAGGGGTGAACACTGAAGCTTTCTTT. Its protein is CASSLAGVNTEAFF. The variable domain in full, completed from reference TRBV7-3 and TRBJ1-1, reads GAGVSQTPSNKVTEKGKYVELRCDPISGHTALYWYRQSLGQGPEFLIYFQGTGAADDSGLPNDRFFAVRPEGSVSTLKIQRTERGDSAVYLCASSLAGVNTEAFFGQGTRLTVV.

The chain is built from TRBV6-6 and TRBJ1-1; 7 bases are a match to TRBD1. Germline V CDR1 and CDR2: MNHNY, SVGAGI (reference sequence). This CDR3 contains 15 residues. Unmatched junction bases numbered 6, after V lost 4 bases and J lost 1 base. The CDR3 spells CASSSHQGGNTEAFF. Here the CDR3 DNA reads TGTGCCAGCAGTTCCCATCAGGGGGGGAACACTGAAGCTTTCTTT.

This clone appeared once. The J gene is TRBJ2-5, the V gene TRBV4-3, with 11 bases that match TRBD2. This CDR3 has 17 amino acids. Germline V CDR1 and CDR2: LGHNA, YSLEER. V shed 0 bases, J shed 5 bases, and the junction held 8 bases outside the gene matches. CDR3 amino acids: CASSQDPQTSGTETQYF. Written as DNA, the CDR3 is TGCGCCAGCAGCCAAGACCCTCAGACTAGCGGGACCGAGACCCAGTACTTC.

V usage is TRBV9 and J usage is TRBJ1-2; 7 bases align to TRBD1. The CDR3 contains 15 residues. Germline CDR1 SGDLS, CDR2 YYNGEE. J was trimmed by 4 bases and V by 0 bases; bases with no gene match: 6. The CDR3 sequence is CASSVDYRGLYGYTF. In DNA form, the CDR3 reads TGTGCCAGCAGCGTAGACTACAGGGGACTCTATGGCTACACCTTC.

The chain couples TRBV6-1 to TRBJ2-7; D is possibly TRBD2 (5 bases). The CDR3 is 14 residues long. Trimming left V 2 bases short and J 7 bases short, with 15 bases between. Germline V gives CDR1 MNHNS, CDR2 SASEGT. The CDR3 DNA is TGTGCCAGCAGTGAATCGCGGACGGCGGGTGAGCAGTACTTC. Residues: CASSESRTAGEQYF.

The V and J genes are TRBV18 and TRBJ1-4; D may be TRBD1 (5 bases). CDR1 KGHSH and CDR2 LQKENI come from the germline V gene. V lost 4 bases to trimming and J lost 6 bases, with 12 bases between them. There are 14 residues in the CDR3. DNA for the CDR3: TGTGCCAGCTCACTAGGGGAGGTGGATGAAAAACTGTTTTTT. Translated, it gives CASSLGEVDEKLFF.

The chain uses TRBV6-5 and TRBJ2-7; 9 nucleotides align to TRBD1. Germline V gene lookup returns CDR1 MNHEY and CDR2 SVGAGI. V shed 2 bases, J shed 7 bases, and the junction held 6 bases outside the gene matches. The CDR3 totals 14 residues. This chain's CDR3 is CASSYRDRAWEQYF. The CDR3 DNA reads as TGTGCCAGCAGTTACCGGGACAGGGCGTGGGAGCAGTACTTC.

The chain joins TRBV4-2 to TRBJ2-7, with 9 positions matching TRBD1. Germline trimming cut 0 bases from V and 2 bases from J; bases unmatched to any gene: 20. Per the germline V gene, CDR1 is LGHNA and CDR2 is YNFKEQ. This CDR3 region has 21 residues. In DNA form, the CDR3 reads TGTGCCAGCAGCCAAGATGTCCCCGCCCGGGACAGGGTTACGCTCCCCTACGAGCAGTACTTC. Protein: CASSQDVPARDRVTLPYEQYF.

This chain connects TRBV7-2 to TRBJ1-5; 8 positions agree with TRBD1. V shed 5 bases, J shed 0 bases, and the junction held 6 bases outside the gene matches. The CDR3 length is 16 residues. Germline CDR1 is SGHTA and CDR2 is FQGNSA. CDR3 residues: CASSPGQGHSNQPQHF. CDR3 DNA sequence: TGTGCCAGCAGCCCTGGACAGGGACATAGCAATCAGCCCCAGCATTTT.

This clone occurred a few times. V usage is TRBV5-1 and J usage is TRBJ1-1; D may be TRBD1 (6 bases). V was clipped by 3 bases and J by 0 bases, with 15 bases between them. Germline V gives CDR1 SGHRS, CDR2 YFSETQ. The CDR3 contains 16 residues. CDR3 sequence: CASSSSTGQLNTEAFF. Here the CDR3 DNA reads TGCGCCAGCAGCTCTTCCACGGGACAACTGAACACTGAAGCTTTCTTT.